Detailed here is one T cell receptor (beta chain). Its antigen remains unidentified. The length of the CDR3 is 13 residues. Germline V gene sequence: CDR1 GTSNPN, CDR2 SVGIG (reference sequence). Losses at the gene ends were 3 bases for V and 7 bases for J; bases not matched to a gene: 8. Investigators isolated RNA and reverse transcribed it into cDNA to act as the sequencing template. The data were produced by immunoSEQ multiplex PCR, yet TCRdb's version contains in-frame clones alone and is incomplete. The data show 150,000 to 200,000 clones, less than 70% seen once. This specimen comes from a study of CD8+ T cells in alopecia areata. Notes on the study in general: It was less clear whether patients shared TCRs than it was in mice, possibly because of HLA. How baseline CD8+ expansion relates to response remains uncertain (there was one nonresponder). In scalp, tofacitinib significantly decreased clonality and expanded CD8+ clones among the top 100.

Treatment noted: oral pan-JAK inhibitor, 5-10 mg twice daily. Material: CD4+ T cells sorted from blood, obtained around week 49, from a patient treated with tofacitinib. This TCR was recovered from a human donor with alopecia areata. J is TRBJ1-2 and V is TRBV30; 7 nucleotides align to TRBD1. CDR3 nucleotides: TGTGCCTGGAGCCCGGACAGGTCCATTGGCTACACCTTC. As protein: CAWSPDRSIGYTF.